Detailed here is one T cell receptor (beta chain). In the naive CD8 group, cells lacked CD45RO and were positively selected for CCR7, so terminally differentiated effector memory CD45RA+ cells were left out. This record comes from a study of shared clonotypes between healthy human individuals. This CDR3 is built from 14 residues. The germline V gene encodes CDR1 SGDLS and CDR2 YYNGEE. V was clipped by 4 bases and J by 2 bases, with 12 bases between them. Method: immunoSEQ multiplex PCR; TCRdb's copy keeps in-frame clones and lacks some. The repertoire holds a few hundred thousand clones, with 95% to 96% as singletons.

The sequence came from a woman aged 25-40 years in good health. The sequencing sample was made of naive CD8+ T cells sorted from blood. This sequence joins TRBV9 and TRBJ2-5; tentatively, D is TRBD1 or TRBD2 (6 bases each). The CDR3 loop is CASSPRGVQETQYF. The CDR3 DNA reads TGTGCCAGCAGCCCGAGGGGGGTACAAGAGACCCAGTACTTC. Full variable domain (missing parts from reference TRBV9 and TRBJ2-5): DSGVTQTPKHLITATGQRVTLRCSPRSGDLSVYWYQQSLDQGLQFLIQYYNGEERAKGNILERFSAQQFPDLHSELNLSSLELGDSALYFCASSPRGVQETQYFGPGTRLLVL.